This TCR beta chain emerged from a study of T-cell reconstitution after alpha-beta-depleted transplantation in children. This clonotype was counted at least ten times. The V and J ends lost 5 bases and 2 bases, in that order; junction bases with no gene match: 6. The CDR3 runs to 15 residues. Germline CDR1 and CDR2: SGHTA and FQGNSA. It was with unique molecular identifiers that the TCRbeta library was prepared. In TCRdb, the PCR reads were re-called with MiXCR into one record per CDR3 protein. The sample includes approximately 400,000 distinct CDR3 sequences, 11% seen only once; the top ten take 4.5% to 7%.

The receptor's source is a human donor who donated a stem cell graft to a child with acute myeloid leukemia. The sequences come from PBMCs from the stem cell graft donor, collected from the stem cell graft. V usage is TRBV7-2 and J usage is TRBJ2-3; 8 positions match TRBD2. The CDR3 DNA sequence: TGTGCCAGCAGCGGTAGCGGGGCCCTCACAGATACGCAGTATTTT. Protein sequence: CASSGSGALTDTQYF.